This T cell receptor (beta chain) appears in the sequencing data of a study of response to subunit inactivated influenza vaccine. Study findings and constraints: It was the authors' suggestion that each seasonal influenza vaccination recruits few new T cells.

The table lists this clonotype with many counts. The antigen is unknown. The CDR3 contains 17 residues. The germline CDR1 and CDR2 sequences are MGHRA and YSYEKL. The junction had 7 bases not matched to a gene; V was cut back by 4 bases and J by 6 bases. TCRdb recomputed calls from the RT-PCR reads with MiXCR, one row per CDR3 protein. The table lists approximately 490,000 distinct CDR3 sequences, roughly 7.9% of them singletons. The receptor comes from a man in his fifties or sixties who received an inactivated influenza vaccine. The sequences come from PBMCs from blood, collected less than 30 months after vaccination. The chain has TRBV4-1 and TRBJ2-1; 15 nucleotides agree with TRBD2. Here the CDR3 reads CASSRTSGGASSNEQFF. The CDR3 region has the DNA TGCGCCAGCAGCCGGACTAGCGGGGGGGCCTCGTCCAATGAGCAGTTCTTC.